The present entry profiles one TCR beta chain with its context. These data originate in a study of response to subunit inactivated influenza vaccine. This CDR3 has 14 amino acids. From germline, CDR1 is MGHRA and CDR2 YSYEKL. V dropped 0 bases and J dropped 4 bases, with 9 bases sitting between them. TCRdb re-called the RT-PCR reads through MiXCR, storing one row per CDR3 protein. The sample consists of approximately 500,000 distinct CDR3 sequences, less than 15% of them appearing once. This receptor was obtained from a man in his forties or fifties who received an inactivated influenza vaccine. This material consisted of PBMCs from blood, taken 11 to 12 days after vaccination. The chain employs TRBV4-1 and TRBJ1-1; D is possibly TRBD1 (5 bases). The CDR3 nucleotides are TGCGCCAGCAGCCAAGACAGGGTGACCACTGAAGCTTTCTTT. This encodes CASSQDRVTTEAFF.